This entry describes one T cell receptor beta chain. The antigen is undetermined. This sample stems from a study of CXCR3-negative and CXCR3-positive naive CD8 T cells. Study-wide findings and caveats: Memory cells diverged, while naive CXCR3-positive and CXCR3-negative cells had similar TRBV-TRBJ usage. Post-cryopreservation CXCR3 expression was partly diminished, and the bulk of assays employed fresh PBMCs.

UMI-tagged TRB cDNA libraries were built via 5' RACE. Reanalyzing the 5' RACE reads, TCRdb keeps one entry per CDR3 protein, without DNA. The ten top clones account for about 15%, within a sample of approximately 52,000 distinct CDR3 sequences. Germline lookup yields CDR1 MRHNA and CDR2 SNTAGT. This CDR3 has 14 residues. The rearrangement joins TRBV6-4 to TRBJ2-3; TCRdb's assignment of TRBD1 cannot be checked, as there is no DNA. The receptor's source is a human donor in good health. Some clones in this sample may be carry-over from other donors' samples. Input material: memory CD8+ T cells from blood. The CDR3 here is CASSDSQGTDTQYF.